The rows below give T cell receptor beta chains drawn from one sample of a study of shared clonotypes between healthy human individuals. Generated by immunoSEQ multiplex PCR, the TCRdb table keeps only in-frame clones and is missing some. The top ten hold 16% of the sample, which has a few hundred thousand clones, about nine tenths seen once. Sequencing input: memory CD8+ T cells sorted from blood. These TCRs come from a man younger than 35 in good health. Both conserved end residues are part of each CDR3. The order of the fields is clone size, D gene, J gene, V gene, CDR3 DNA, CDR3 protein. D genes are given only for firm matches. For some rows the clone size is stated as once, few or many, or as a class when expanded; others skip it.

abundance: NA
d_gene: TRBD1
j_gene: TRBJ2-5
v_gene: TRBV11-2
CDR3nt: TGTGCCAGCAGCCCGACAGGGGATATGTTCGAGACCCAGTACTTC
CDR3aa: CASSPTGDMFETQYF

abundance: NA
d_gene: NA
j_gene: TRBJ2-5
v_gene: TRBV7-9
CDR3nt: TGTGCCAGCGATGGACAGGGAGGGGAGACCCAGTACTTC
CDR3aa: CASDGQGGETQYF

abundance: many
d_gene: TRBD2
j_gene: TRBJ2-3
v_gene: TRBV6-5
CDR3nt: TGTGCCAGCAGGGCGGGACTAGCGGGGACAGATACGCAGTATTTT
CDR3aa: CASRAGLAGTDTQYF

abundance: few
d_gene: NA
j_gene: TRBJ1-5
v_gene: TRBV19
CDR3nt: TGTGCCAGTTCGTGGGGCAATCAGCCCCAGCATTTT
CDR3aa: CASSWGNQPQHF

abundance: NA
d_gene: NA
j_gene: TRBJ1-3
v_gene: TRBV7-9
CDR3nt: TGTGCCAGCAGCTTAATAACGGACGTCGTCTCTGGAAACACCATATATTTT
CDR3aa: CASSLITDVVSGNTIYF

abundance: NA
d_gene: NA
j_gene: TRBJ2-2
v_gene: TRBV19
CDR3nt: TGTGCCAGTCAACCAGGGAACACCGGGGAGCTGTTTTTT
CDR3aa: CASQPGNTGELFF

abundance: NA
d_gene: NA
j_gene: TRBJ1-1
v_gene: TRBV6-5
CDR3nt: TGTGCCAGCAGTACCCGGGACCCGAGGGGTTCTGAAGCTTTCTTT
CDR3aa: CASSTRDPRGSEAFF

abundance: NA
d_gene: TRBD1
j_gene: TRBJ1-1
v_gene: TRBV4-1
CDR3nt: TGCGCCAGCAGCGCTGGGGGACAGGGGTCTGAAGCTTTCTTT
CDR3aa: CASSAGGQGSEAFF

abundance: NA
d_gene: NA
j_gene: TRBJ2-7
v_gene: TRBV6-1
CDR3nt: TGTGCCAGCAGTGAGTGGTCAGGGCTTACCTACGAGCAGTACTTC
CDR3aa: CASSEWSGLTYEQYF

abundance: NA
d_gene: NA
j_gene: TRBJ2-7
v_gene: TRBV28
CDR3nt: TGTGCCAGCAGTTTATCTGGCAGCTCCTACGAGCAGTACTTC
CDR3aa: CASSLSGSSYEQYF

abundance: NA
d_gene: NA
j_gene: TRBJ2-1
v_gene: TRBV30
CDR3nt: TGTGCCTGGAACTTGCAGGGGCACTACAATGAGCAGTTCTTC
CDR3aa: CAWNLQGHYNEQFF

abundance: once
d_gene: TRBD1
j_gene: TRBJ1-5
v_gene: TRBV9
CDR3nt: TGTGCCAGCAGCGATGGGACAGGGGAATATAGCAATCAGCCCCAGCATTTT
CDR3aa: CASSDGTGEYSNQPQHF

abundance: NA
d_gene: TRBD2
j_gene: TRBJ2-2
v_gene: TRBV7-2
CDR3nt: TGTGCCAGCAGCTTAGTGGGACTAGCGGGAGGCGGGGAGCTGTTTTTT
CDR3aa: CASSLVGLAGGGELFF

abundance: NA
d_gene: TRBD2
j_gene: TRBJ2-1
v_gene: TRBV5-4
CDR3nt: TGTGCCAGCAGCTTGGTAGCGGGAGCACTCGATGAGCAGTTCTTC
CDR3aa: CASSLVAGALDEQFF

abundance: NA
d_gene: TRBD2
j_gene: TRBJ2-3
v_gene: TRBV4-1
CDR3nt: TGCGCCAGCAGCCATCGACTAGCGGAGAGGGGGAGCACAGATACGCAGTATTTT
CDR3aa: CASSHRLAERGSTDTQYF

abundance: NA
d_gene: NA
j_gene: TRBJ2-7
v_gene: TRBV27
CDR3nt: TGTGCCAGCAGTTTAAGTATGAACGGCCACTACGAGCAGTACTTC
CDR3aa: CASSLSMNGHYEQYF

abundance: many
d_gene: TRBD2
j_gene: TRBJ2-3
v_gene: TRBV9
CDR3nt: TGTGCCAGCAGCAGACTAGCGGGCCCCACAGATACGCAGTATTTT
CDR3aa: CASSRLAGPTDTQYF

abundance: NA
d_gene: NA
j_gene: TRBJ1-1
v_gene: TRBV5-6
CDR3nt: TGTGCCAGCAGTCCGACCCTGGGCACTGAAGCTTTCTTT
CDR3aa: CASSPTLGTEAFF

abundance: once
d_gene: NA
j_gene: TRBJ2-7
v_gene: TRBV4-3
CDR3nt: TGCGCCAGCAGCCCCTGGGGGGGCTACTACGAGCAGTACTTC
CDR3aa: CASSPWGGYYEQYF

abundance: NA
d_gene: NA
j_gene: TRBJ1-5
v_gene: TRBV5-3
CDR3nt: TGTGCCGCCTCAACGGGGTTTAGCAATCAGCCCCAGCATTTT
CDR3aa: CAASTGFSNQPQHF

abundance: NA
d_gene: TRBD2
j_gene: TRBJ2-1
v_gene: TRBV30
CDR3nt: TGTGCCTCGACTAGCGGGAAGGGGGATGAGCAGTTCTTC
CDR3aa: CASTSGKGDEQFF

abundance: once
d_gene: NA
j_gene: TRBJ1-4
v_gene: TRBV4-1
CDR3nt: TGCGCCAGCAGCCAAGATTGGCAGGGCTATGAAAAACTGTTTTTT
CDR3aa: CASSQDWQGYEKLFF

abundance: NA
d_gene: TRBD1
j_gene: TRBJ2-1
v_gene: TRBV11-2
CDR3nt: TGTGCCAGCAGCTTAGGCCCACGTCTCGGGACAGGGCGCTACAATGAGCAGTTCTTC
CDR3aa: CASSLGPRLGTGRYNEQFF

abundance: NA
d_gene: TRBD2
j_gene: TRBJ2-7
v_gene: TRBV7-9
CDR3nt: TGTGCCAGCAGCTCCGGGGGGAGATACTACGAGCAGTACTTC
CDR3aa: CASSSGGRYYEQYF

abundance: NA
d_gene: NA
j_gene: TRBJ1-4
v_gene: TRBV7-9
CDR3nt: TGTGCCAGCAGCCCTGGCGGCGGGACGTCGCATGAAAAACTGTTTTTT
CDR3aa: CASSPGGGTSHEKLFF

abundance: NA
d_gene: TRBD1
j_gene: TRBJ2-3
v_gene: TRBV29-1
CDR3nt: TGCAGCGTTGAACAGGACAGGGGCACAGATACGCAGTATTTT
CDR3aa: CSVEQDRGTDTQYF

abundance: NA
d_gene: NA
j_gene: TRBJ1-5
v_gene: TRBV6-1
CDR3nt: TGTGCCAGCAGTGAACTACTGGGGAGCAATCAGCCCCAGCATTTT
CDR3aa: CASSELLGSNQPQHF

abundance: once
d_gene: NA
j_gene: TRBJ1-5
v_gene: TRBV5-6
CDR3nt: TGTGCCAGCAGCTTGGCAGGGGCGTATCAGCCCCAGCATTTT
CDR3aa: CASSLAGAYQPQHF

abundance: NA
d_gene: TRBD1
j_gene: TRBJ1-4
v_gene: TRBV11-2
CDR3nt: TGTGCCAGCAGCCCCTGGACAGGGGAGGGAGAAAAACTGTTTTTT
CDR3aa: CASSPWTGEGEKLFF

abundance: NA
d_gene: TRBD1
j_gene: TRBJ1-2
v_gene: TRBV6-5
CDR3nt: TGTGCCAGCAGTTACTCGGGACAGGAGTCTAACTATGGCTACACCTTC
CDR3aa: CASSYSGQESNYGYTF

abundance: NA
d_gene: NA
j_gene: TRBJ1-2
v_gene: TRBV9
CDR3nt: TGTGCCAGCAGCGTCGACTCAGGTCCCTATGGCTACACCTTC
CDR3aa: CASSVDSGPYGYTF

abundance: NA
d_gene: NA
j_gene: TRBJ1-1
v_gene: TRBV6-1
CDR3nt: TGTGCCAGCGAGAGGGGGAGGATGAGCGGAACTGAAGCTTTCTTT
CDR3aa: CASERGRMSGTEAFF

abundance: NA
d_gene: TRBD1
j_gene: TRBJ2-1
v_gene: TRBV5-1
CDR3nt: TGCGCCAGCAGGGATGAAGGGGGCTCGAATGAGCAGTTCTTC
CDR3aa: CASRDEGGSNEQFF

abundance: NA
d_gene: NA
j_gene: TRBJ2-7
v_gene: TRBV15
CDR3nt: TGTGCCACCAGCAGAGGGGACTCCTACGAGCAGTACTTC
CDR3aa: CATSRGDSYEQYF

abundance: NA
d_gene: NA
j_gene: TRBJ1-2
v_gene: TRBV5-4
CDR3nt: TGTGCCAGCAGACGGAGGGGCAGCGGCTATGGCTACACCTTC
CDR3aa: CASRRRGSGYGYTF

abundance: NA
d_gene: NA
j_gene: TRBJ2-7
v_gene: TRBV28
CDR3nt: TGTGCCAGCAGTCTTTCTCTTCGGACTTTCTACGAGCAGTACTTC
CDR3aa: CASSLSLRTFYEQYF

abundance: NA
d_gene: NA
j_gene: TRBJ2-3
v_gene: TRBV10-1
CDR3nt: TGCGCCAGCAGTGGGGGCCCTAGAACAGATACGCAGTATTTT
CDR3aa: CASSGGPRTDTQYF

abundance: NA
d_gene: NA
j_gene: TRBJ2-7
v_gene: TRBV6-1
CDR3nt: TGTGCCAGCAGCTGCCGGGACAACCGGGACGAGCAGTACTTC
CDR3aa: CASSCRDNRDEQYF

abundance: NA
d_gene: NA
j_gene: TRBJ2-7
v_gene: TRBV4-2
CDR3nt: TGTGCCAGCAGCCTCCTAGTGGGAGGGGGCTACGAGCAGTACTTC
CDR3aa: CASSLLVGGGYEQYF

abundance: NA
d_gene: TRBD2
j_gene: TRBJ2-7
v_gene: TRBV7-2
CDR3nt: TGTGCCAGCAGCCAACGGGACTACCCCTACGAGCAGTACTTC
CDR3aa: CASSQRDYPYEQYF

abundance: NA
d_gene: NA
j_gene: TRBJ1-2
v_gene: TRBV27
CDR3nt: TGTGCCAGCAGTTTCGGTCATGGGGGCTATGGCTACACCTTC
CDR3aa: CASSFGHGGYGYTF